The 32 T cell receptor beta chains in this list originate from one sample, sequenced in a study of cytomegalovirus exposure and HLA in healthy donors. The PCR had 60 Vbeta and 13 Jbeta primers. This table comes from immunoSEQ multiplex PCR, and its TCRdb copy is limited to in-frame clones, with some not included. The table records some 130,000 clones, 60% to 85% of them present only once. Sequenced: PBMCs. All receptors come from a woman in her thirties in good health and CMV-seropositive.

The chain recombines TRBV5-4 with TRBJ1-2; the D gene is possibly TRBD1 (6 bases). Germline V gene sequence: CDR1 SGHNT, CDR2 YYREEE (reference sequence). Trimming stripped 4 bases from V and 7 bases from J, with 14 bases between. The CDR3 spans 13 residues. This CDR3 is CASSAYREGGYTF. The CDR3 bases are TGTGCCAGCAGCGCATACAGGGAGGGTGGCTACACCTTC.

This clone was counted a single time. The V and J genes are TRBV6-4 and TRBJ2-1, with TRBD1 as a possible D gene (5 bases). Germline V gene sequence: CDR1 MRHNA, CDR2 SNTAGT. The germline V and J ends were trimmed by 5 bases and 15 bases, with 20 bases remaining between them. This CDR3 spans 13 amino acids. CDR3 nucleotides: TGTGCCAGCAGTCCACTGGTAACAGGCCCCTCGTTCTTC. Translated: CASSPLVTGPSFF.

V is TRBV9 and J is TRBJ1-2; D uncertain. CDR3 length equals 15 residues. Germline values: CDR1 SGDLS, CDR2 YYNGEE. V gave up 0 bases and J gave up 5 bases, with 14 bases separating them. The DNA of the CDR3 is TGTGCCAGCAGCGTAGCCCGCGGCCCGTGGTATGGCTACACCTTC. As protein: CASSVARGPWYGYTF.

The chain carries TRBV2 and TRBJ2-2; 9 bases map to TRBD1. V shed 10 bases and J 1 base; nucleotides not matched to a gene: 4. The CDR3 is 14 amino acids. The germline V gene has CDR1 SNHLY and CDR2 FYNNEI. Here the CDR3 reads CATQGQGNTGELFF. CDR3 coding DNA: TGTGCCACCCAGGGACAGGGGAACACCGGGGAGCTGTTTTTT.

The chain links TRBV7-6 to TRBJ1-6; D is undetermined. The CDR3 has 16 residues. V lost 1 base and J lost 6, with 13 bases in between. The germline V gene encodes CDR1 SGHVS and CDR2 FNYEAQ. The CDR3 nucleotides read TGTGCCAGCAGCTTAGGTAGTCAGGCGACTAATTCACCCCTCCACTTT. It is translated as CASSLGSQATNSPLHF.

The rearrangement joins TRBV9 to TRBJ2-7, with TRBD1 matching over 8 bases. CDR3 size: 14 residues. V was clipped by 4 bases and J by 2 bases; unmatched bases: 5. CDR1 and CDR2 from the germline V gene are SGDLS and YYNGEE. The CDR3 here is CASSFRGQTYEQYF. CDR3 nucleotides: TGTGCCAGCAGCTTCAGGGGGCAAACCTACGAGCAGTACTTC.

The gene calls are TRBV27 and TRBJ2-7; TRBD1 might be the D (5 bases). This CDR3 comprises 15 residues. In germline, CDR1 is MNHEY, CDR2 SMNVEV (reference sequence). The V end was cut by 4 bases, the J end by 4 bases, with 17 bases between. Written as DNA, the CDR3 is TGTGCCAGCAGTTCCAAGCAGGGTCGTGGGTACGAGCAGTACTTC. Translation: CASSSKQGRGYEQYF.

The chain employs TRBV9 and TRBJ1-3, with no clear D. The V gene's germline CDR1 is SGDLS and CDR2 YYNGEE. V lost 0 bases and J lost 0, with 13 bases in between. The CDR3 runs 17 residues. The CDR3 reads CASSVAARGFSGNTIYF. The DNA of the CDR3 is TGTGCCAGCAGCGTAGCCGCTCGAGGGTTCTCTGGAAACACCATATATTTT.

On this clone: Within the sample, other DNA sequences also encode this same CDR3. The chain carries TRBV9 and TRBJ2-7, with 8 bases fitting TRBD1. Losses at the gene ends were 0 bases for V and 2 bases for J; bases not matched to a gene: 4. CDR3 length: 15 residues. Germline CDR1 reads SGDLS; CDR2 reads YYNGEE. Written as DNA, the CDR3 is TGTGCCAGCAGCGTAGAGGCAGGGGGCCCCTACGAGCAGTACTTC. The encoded protein is CASSVEAGGPYEQYF.

Regarding this clone: The sample contains more than one DNA sequence encoding this CDR3. This chain connects TRBV19 to TRBJ1-5; 8 bases map to TRBD1. CDR3 length equals 15 residues. Trimming cost V 3 bases and J 1 base; bases outside gene matches: 2. Germline V gene lookup returns CDR1 LNHDA and CDR2 SQIVND (reference sequence). For the CDR3, the DNA is TGTGCCAGTAGTATTGGACAGGGAAGCAATCAGCCCCAGCATTTT. This gives the protein CASSIGQGSNQPQHF.

V usage is TRBV4-2 and J usage is TRBJ2-2, with a tentative D call TRBD2 (6 bases). This CDR3 region has 14 residues. The V gene lost 4 bases and the J gene lost 4 bases, with 10 bases spanning the gap. Germline V gives CDR1 LGHNA, CDR2 YNFKEQ. Written as DNA, the CDR3 is TGTGCCAGCAGCCGCGGGGAACGCACCGGGGAGCTGTTTTTT. Translated: CASSRGERTGELFF.

J is TRBJ1-6 and V is TRBV27, with 10 positions matching TRBD1. Germline V CDR1 and CDR2: MNHEY, SMNVEV (reference sequence). This CDR3 has 20 residues. After removal of 5 bases from V and 0 bases from J, the junction contained 13 bases not matched to a gene. In DNA, the CDR3 is TGTGCCAGCAGTCCCCACGGGACAGGGGTTATCGGCTCCTATAATTCACCCCTCCACTTT. Translated, it gives CASSPHGTGVIGSYNSPLHF.

Only a few counts were recorded for this clone. The rearrangement uses TRBV19 and TRBJ2-7; 8 bases fit TRBD1. The CDR3 sequence is 15 residues long. Trimming removed 5 bases from V and 3 bases from J; junction bases left unmatched: 9. Germline V gives CDR1 LNHDA, CDR2 SQIVND (reference sequence). The CDR3 DNA reads TGTGCCAGTAGTCCACAACGGACAGGGTTCTACGAGCAGTACTTC. Translating gives CASSPQRTGFYEQYF.

This chain links TRBV2 with TRBJ2-1, with 10 bases that match TRBD1. CDR3 length: 12 residues. Per germline, CDR1 SNHLY and CDR2 FYNNEI. J lost 8 bases, V lost 6 bases, and 1 base had no gene match. As DNA, the CDR3 is TGTGCCAGCAGGGACAGGGGGGATGAGCAGTTCTTC. It specifies CASRDRGDEQFF.

This rearrangement joins TRBV27 to TRBJ1-4, with 11 bases matching TRBD1. Trimming cost V 5 bases and J 8 bases; bases outside gene matches: 10. The CDR3 is made up of 16 amino acids. Germline V gives CDR1 MNHEY, CDR2 SMNVEV (reference sequence). The CDR3 region has the DNA TGTGCCAGCAGTCCGATGAGGACAGGGGGCCGGGAAAAACTGTTTTTT. Translated, it gives CASSPMRTGGREKLFF.

This chain joins TRBV2 and TRBJ1-2; possible D gene TRBD1, 5 bases. Per the germline V gene, CDR1 is SNHLY and CDR2 is FYNNEI. The V end was cut by 4 bases, the J end by 1 base, with 10 bases between. This CDR3 has 14 residues. CDR3: CASSAGEGNYGYTF. CDR3 nucleotides: TGTGCCAGCAGTGCGGGGGAGGGTAACTATGGCTACACCTTC.

The chain recombines TRBV5-4 with TRBJ1-2; D gene uncertain. The CDR3 totals 17 residues. From germline, CDR1 is SGHNT and CDR2 YYREEE (reference sequence). With 4 bases removed from V and 8 bases from J, the gap between germline ends came to 27 bases. CDR3 nucleotides: TGTGCCAGCAGCGCTAAAGGGTACGGGGAGACTATGGACGGCTACACCTTC. It is translated as CASSAKGYGETMDGYTF.

This sequence joins TRBV18 and TRBJ1-1; the match to TRBD1 covers 7 bases. Germline V gives CDR1 KGHSH, CDR2 LQKENI. Trimming removed 1 base from V and 3 bases from J; junction bases left unmatched: 2. CDR3 length equals 14 residues. In DNA form, the CDR3 reads TGTGCCAGCTCACCACTCAGGGGGGACACTGAAGCTTTCTTT. It specifies CASSPLRGDTEAFF.

This clone appeared once. The rearrangement uses TRBV2 and TRBJ2-5; D perhaps matches TRBD1 (5 bases). V lost 2 bases and J lost 4, with 11 bases in between. The length of the CDR3 is 14 residues. CDR1 and CDR2 from the germline V gene are SNHLY and FYNNEI. The CDR3 protein is CASSEFGQGETQYF. The CDR3 nucleotides read TGTGCCAGCAGTGAATTCGGGCAGGGAGAGACCCAGTACTTC.

CDR3 sequence: CASSQPLAGGQETQYF. The CDR3, as DNA: TGTGCCAGCAGCCAACCACTAGCGGGGGGCCAAGAGACCCAGTACTTC. The V gene is TRBV5-5, the J gene TRBJ2-5; TRBD2 matches 12 bases. The CDR3 is 16 residues long. The V and J ends lost 4 bases and 1 base, in that order; junction bases with no gene match: 5. CDR1 and CDR2 from the germline V gene are SGHKS and YYEKEE (reference sequence).

This clone was counted a single time. The V and J genes are TRBV7-9 and TRBJ2-5; D gene unclear. The CDR3 contains 12 residues. Germline V lookup: CDR1 SEHNR, CDR2 FQNEAQ (reference sequence). The V end was cut by 4 bases, the J end by 3 bases, with 6 bases between. CDR3 in amino acids: CASSSEKETQYF. DNA of the CDR3: TGTGCCAGCAGCTCGGAGAAAGAGACCCAGTACTTC.

The rearrangement uses TRBV6-1 and TRBJ1-6; no clear D gene. Germline assignment: CDR1 MNHNS and CDR2 SASEGT. This CDR3 has 14 amino acids. The V gene lost 6 bases and the J gene lost 8 bases, with 14 bases spanning the gap. CDR3 sequence (DNA): TGTGCCAGCAGCATCGACGGGAGGGATTCACCCCTCCACTTT. It is translated as CASSIDGRDSPLHF.

This chain joins TRBV19 and TRBJ1-6, with D perhaps TRBD1 (6 bases). Germline V lookup: CDR1 LNHDA, CDR2 SQIVND (reference sequence). The V gene lost 3 bases and the J gene lost 9 bases, with 15 bases spanning the gap. The CDR3 totals 15 residues. Here the CDR3 reads CASSIPPQGRSPLHF. Written as DNA, the CDR3 is TGTGCCAGTAGTATCCCCCCCCAGGGGCGTTCACCCCTCCACTTT.

This chain joins TRBV5-1 and TRBJ1-5; 9 bases map to TRBD1. This CDR3 is built from 15 residues. Germline assignment: CDR1 SGHRS and CDR2 YFSETQ. V lost 1 base, J lost 4 bases, and 3 bases stayed unmatched. This chain's CDR3 is CASSLTTGGNQPQHF. CDR3 DNA sequence: TGCGCCAGCAGCTTGACGACAGGGGGTAATCAGCCCCAGCATTTT.

This chain links TRBV28 with TRBJ1-5; D unclear. The CDR3 runs 12 residues. From germline, CDR1 is MDHEN and CDR2 SYDVKM. V was clipped by 7 bases and J by 7 bases, with 11 bases between them. The CDR3 bases are TGTGCCAGCACCACACGAGGGCAGCCCCAGCATTTT. It translates to CASTTRGQPQHF. The variable domain in full, completed from reference TRBV28 and TRBJ1-5, reads DVKVTQSSRYLVKRTGEKVFLECVQDMDHENMFWYRQDPGLGLRLIYFSYDVKMKEKGDIPEGYSVSREKKERFSLILESASTNQTSMYLCASTTRGQPQHFGDGTRLSIL.

This clone appeared a few times. The genes are TRBV5-1 and TRBJ2-4; no definite D call. The CDR3 contains 16 residues. Germline V lookup: CDR1 SGHRS, CDR2 YFSETQ. Deletions cut 4 bases from V and 1 base from J, with 15 bases between. The CDR3 region is CASSHMGHGAKNIQYF. In DNA form, the CDR3 reads TGCGCCAGCAGCCACATGGGTCACGGGGCCAAAAACATTCAGTACTTC.

The CDR3 bases are TGCGCCAGCAGCCAGAACTCGGGACTAGCATCAGATACGCAGTATTTT. Residues: CASSQNSGLASDTQYF. The rearrangement uses TRBV4-3 and TRBJ2-3; TRBD2 aligns across 9 bases. The germline V gene encodes CDR1 LGHNA and CDR2 YSLEER. The CDR3 is made up of 16 amino acids. Germline trimming cut 3 bases from V and 4 bases from J; bases unmatched to any gene: 8.

The chain carries TRBV5-1 and TRBJ1-2, with TRBD1 matching 7 bases. The CDR3 is made up of 16 amino acids. The junction had 11 bases not matched to a gene; V was cut back by 3 bases and J by 3 bases. Germline values: CDR1 SGHRS, CDR2 YFSETQ. CDR3 in amino acids: CASSSTSGQAHYGYTF. DNA of the CDR3: TGCGCCAGCAGCTCGACATCTGGACAGGCACACTATGGCTACACCTTC.

This clone was counted once. The J gene is TRBJ2-7, the V gene TRBV7-2, with 8 positions matching TRBD1. Germline V gene data show CDR1 as SGHTA and CDR2 as FQGNSA. Trimming took 5 bases from V and 3 from J; bases not matched to a gene: 12. CDR3 length: 16 residues. This chain's CDR3 is CASSTTYRGDLYEQYF. The DNA of the CDR3 is TGTGCCAGCAGCACTACGTACAGGGGGGACCTCTACGAGCAGTACTTC.

The chain employs TRBV4-2 and TRBJ2-1, with D unresolved. The CDR3 totals 10 residues. The ends were cut back, 8 bases at V and 10 bases at J, with 9 bases in the middle. From germline, CDR1 is LGHNA and CDR2 YNFKEQ. CDR3 amino acids: CASGIGEQFF. CDR3 sequence (DNA): TGTGCCAGCGGTATCGGGGAGCAGTTCTTC.

The V call is TRBV6-5, the J call TRBJ1-2, with D hard to call. Germline V gives CDR1 MNHEY, CDR2 SVGAGI. Trimming cost V 6 bases and J 6 bases, with 8 bases left between them. This CDR3 comprises 11 residues. The CDR3 reads CASRSGDGYTF. CDR3 nucleotide sequence: TGTGCCAGCAGGTCCGGGGATGGCTACACCTTC.

J is TRBJ1-5 and V is TRBV6-1; possibly TRBD1 for D (5 bases). V was shortened by 6 bases and J by 1 base, with 10 bases between the two germline ends. CDR3 length: 14 residues. Germline V lookup: CDR1 MNHNS, CDR2 SASEGT. CDR3 in amino acids: CASRDPGSNQPQHF. The CDR3 bases are TGTGCCAGCAGGGACCCAGGGAGCAATCAGCCCCAGCATTTT.